These 16 T cell receptor beta chains originate from one sample sequenced in a study of blood T cell repertoires in COVID-19 (TCRdb year 2020). Library generation was performed with the immunoSEQ multiplex PCR assay. TCRdb re-hosts the immuneACCESS table, in-frame sequences only. Its copies lack some clones; in the studies checked, an unresolved V gene accounts for under half of them, and the cause for the rest is not known. The sample table contains about 150,000 clones; only one count was recorded for about 80% of them. The top ten clonotypes cover approximately 2% of the sample. Sequences were obtained from peripheral blood. Every receptor here comes from a woman of 80 years or more with acute or convalescent COVID-19.

The chain uses TRBV19 and TRBJ2-7; 9 nucleotides match TRBD1. CDR1 and CDR2 (germline): LNHDA, SQIVND (reference sequence). The CDR3 has 15 residues. The V segment lost 3 bases and the J segment 4 bases; nucleotides outside the gene matches: 7. The CDR3 loop is CASSIVGQGMYEQYF. Here the CDR3 DNA reads TGTGCCAGTAGTATCGTTGGACAGGGGATGTACGAGCAGTACTTC.

The CDR3 DNA reads as TGCACGACAGGGGGGCTTTATGGCTACACCTTC. Protein product: CTTGGLYGYTF. The chain is built from TRBV20-1 and TRBJ1-2; the match to TRBD1 covers 9 bases. CDR1 DFQATT and CDR2 SNEGSKA come from the germline V gene (reference sequence). There are 11 residues in the CDR3.

V gene TRBV5-1 combines with J gene TRBJ2-3, with D maybe TRBD2 (5 bases). The CDR3 covers 15 residues. The V end was cut by 0 bases, the J end by 4 bases, with 12 bases between. The germline V gene encodes CDR1 SGHRS and CDR2 YFSETQ. CDR3 protein: CASSLVGSSADTQYF. The CDR3, as DNA: TGCGCCAGCAGCTTGGTGGGGAGTAGCGCAGATACGCAGTATTTT.

The chain has TRBV12-3 or TRBV12-4 and TRBJ1-5; D unresolved. This CDR3 has 12 amino acids. Trimming shortened V by 6 bases and J by 6 bases, and 9 bases separated the two germline ends. In DNA, the CDR3 is TGTGCCAGCAGCCTGACGGGTCAGCCCCAGCATTTT. Protein: CASSLTGQPQHF.

The chain uses TRBV4-2 and TRBJ2-2; 12 bases line up with TRBD1. The CDR3 loop spans 15 amino acids. Germline assignment: CDR1 LGHNA and CDR2 YNFKEQ. V was clipped by 5 bases and J by 7 bases; unmatched bases: 5. The CDR3 DNA is TGTGCCAGCAGCTACGGGACAGGGGGCAGCGGGGAGCTGTTTTTT. Translating gives CASSYGTGGSGELFF.

The V gene is TRBV19, the J gene TRBJ2-2; D possibly corresponds to TRBD1 (6 bases). This CDR3 has 14 amino acids. V was clipped by 5 bases and J by 4 bases, with 11 bases between them. The V gene's germline CDR1 is LNHDA and CDR2 SQIVND (reference sequence). CDR3 DNA sequence: TGTGCCAGTAGTCCTGGACAGTTCACCGGGGAGCTGTTTTTT. It translates to CASSPGQFTGELFF.

The V and J genes are TRBV5-1 and TRBJ1-5, with TRBD1 identical over 7 bases. This CDR3 comprises 15 residues. Germline CDR1 SGHRS, CDR2 YFSETQ. J lost 3 bases, V lost 1 base, and 4 bases had no gene match. Here the CDR3 DNA reads TGCGCCAGCAGCTTGACAGGGGCTGCCAATCAGCCCCAGCATTTT. Translating gives CASSLTGAANQPQHF. Full variable domain (outside the CDR3, taken from reference TRBV5-1 and TRBJ1-5): KAGVTQTPRYLIKTRGQQVTLSCSPISGHRSVSWYQQTPGQGLQFLFEYFSETQRNKGNFPGRFSGRQFSNSRSEMNVSTLELGDSALYLCASSLTGAANQPQHFGDGTRLSIL.

The rearrangement uses TRBV11-2 and TRBJ2-5; tentative D call: TRBD1 (8 bases). V was pared by 5 bases and J by 4 bases, with 17 bases between. This CDR3 contains 15 residues. Germline V lookup: CDR1 SGHAT, CDR2 FQNNGV. The CDR3 reads CASSILQGGPETQYF. Here the CDR3 DNA reads TGTGCCAGCAGCATCCTACAGGGGGGGCCAGAGACCCAGTACTTC.

This clone was counted once. Other nucleotide sequences from this sample produce the same CDR3. The CDR3 region is CASSLGSGGATDTQYF. In DNA form, the CDR3 reads TGTGCCAGCAGCTTGGGTAGCGGGGGGGCAACAGATACGCAGTATTTT. The chain combines TRBV5-4 with TRBJ2-3, with 11 bases matching TRBD2. CDR1 and CDR2 from the germline V gene are SGHNT and YYREEE (reference sequence). V shed 0 bases and J 3 bases; nucleotides not matched to a gene: 3. The CDR3 length is 16 residues.

Concerning this clone itself: One end of the junction fails to match germline, which may point to a read error. The rearrangement uses TRBV23-1 and TRBJ1-5, with D tentatively TRBD1 (5 bases). TRBV23-1 is designated an ORF whose function remains uncertain. The CDR3 covers 17 residues. CDR3 nucleotide sequence: TGCGCCGGCAGTCACTCGGGCGCCGACAGTAGCAATCAGCCCCAGCATTTT. This translates into CAGSHSGADSSNQPQHF.

V usage is TRBV12-3 or TRBV12-4 and J usage is TRBJ2-5; D perhaps matches TRBD2 (6 bases). The CDR3 spans 13 residues. V was pared by 9 bases and J by 9 bases, with 20 bases between. CDR3 DNA: TGTGCCAGTTCTGGGGGGTCCCTTTTGGCCCAGTACTTC. This sequence encodes CASSGGSLLAQYF.

This clone has a handful of counts. The chain employs TRBV29-1 and TRBJ1-3; 9 nucleotides align to TRBD1. The J segment lost 2 bases and the V segment lost 6 bases, leaving 5 bases of the junction unmatched. Germline-derived CDR1 and CDR2 are SQVTM and ANQGSEA. The CDR3 totals 14 residues. CDR3 DNA: TGCAGCGTCGCAGGACAGGGGACTGGAAACACCATATATTTT. Translated: CSVAGQGTGNTIYF.

The chain couples TRBV7-2 to TRBJ2-1; TRBD1 is a possible D gene (5 bases). V lost 1 base to trimming and J lost 16 bases, with 17 bases between them. Germline V gene lookup returns CDR1 SGHTA and CDR2 FQGNSA. The CDR3 loop spans 13 amino acids. The CDR3 spells CASSLDSLQGAFF. The CDR3 DNA reads TGTGCCAGCAGCTTAGATTCATTGCAGGGTGCTTTCTTC.

The gene calls are TRBV19 and TRBJ1-1; D might be TRBD1 (5 bases). There are 16 residues in the CDR3. V gave up 2 bases and J gave up 3 bases, with 16 bases separating them. The germline V gene encodes CDR1 LNHDA and CDR2 SQIVND (reference sequence). The CDR3 loop is CASSIRAREGDTEAFF. The CDR3 DNA is TGTGCCAGTAGTATACGGGCCAGGGAAGGGGACACTGAAGCTTTCTTT.

The V and J genes are TRBV7-3 and TRBJ2-1, with D possibly TRBD1 on 5 matching bases. Per the germline V gene, CDR1 is SGHTA and CDR2 is FQGTGA. V shed 8 bases and J shed 5 bases, with 13 bases lying between them. The CDR3 is made up of 13 amino acids. CDR3 DNA: TGTGCCAGCGGACAAGGAAATCACAATGAGCAGTTCTTC. Protein: CASGQGNHNEQFF.

The V gene is TRBV2, the J gene TRBJ1-1; D uncertain. V dropped 2 bases and J dropped 1 base, with 8 bases sitting between them. Germline lookup yields CDR1 SNHLY and CDR2 FYNNEI. This CDR3 comprises 14 residues. CDR3: CASSERTGNTEAFF. The CDR3 nucleotides are TGTGCCAGCAGTGAACGTACCGGGAACACTGAAGCTTTCTTT.